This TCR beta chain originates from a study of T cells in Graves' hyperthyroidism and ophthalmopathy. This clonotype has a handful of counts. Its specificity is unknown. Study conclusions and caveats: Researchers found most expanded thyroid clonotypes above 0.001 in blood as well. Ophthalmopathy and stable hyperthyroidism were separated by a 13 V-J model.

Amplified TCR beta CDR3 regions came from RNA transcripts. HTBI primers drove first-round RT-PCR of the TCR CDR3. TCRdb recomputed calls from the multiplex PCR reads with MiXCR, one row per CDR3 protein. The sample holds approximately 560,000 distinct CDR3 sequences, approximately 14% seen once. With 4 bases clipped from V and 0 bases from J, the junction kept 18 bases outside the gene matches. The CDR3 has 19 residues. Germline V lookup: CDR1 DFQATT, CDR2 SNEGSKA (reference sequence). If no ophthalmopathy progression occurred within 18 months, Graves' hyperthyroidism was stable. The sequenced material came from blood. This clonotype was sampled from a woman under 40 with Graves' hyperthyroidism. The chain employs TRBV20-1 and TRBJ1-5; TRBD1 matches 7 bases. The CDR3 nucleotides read TGCAGTGCTAACCGCATACCCGCCAGGGGGAAAGATAGCAATCAGCCCCAGCATTTT. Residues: CSANRIPARGKDSNQPQHF.